This TCR beta chain was sequenced for a study of blood T cell repertoires in COVID-19. As processed by the authors: From reference gene primer amplification, estimates of nucleated cell counts were derived. Repertoires were generated with immunoSEQ multiplex PCR, while TCRdb's copy carries only in-frame clones and drops some. The V and J calls and the clone size are those of that table, but D and trimming were determined from the DNA. The sample yields approximately 260,000 clones, around 90% seen once. The clonotype comes from a man aged 55 to 70 who had recovered from COVID-19. The sample consisted of peripheral blood.

For the CDR3, the DNA is TGTGCTAGTGGTTTTCGGGAGGTCGGTGAGCAGTTCTTC. Its protein is CASGFREVGEQFF. This chain connects TRBV12-5 to TRBJ2-1; 7 bases map to TRBD2. The length of the CDR3 is 13 residues. The germline gives CDR1 LGHNT, CDR2 FRNRAP. V shed 3 bases and J 9 bases; nucleotides not matched to a gene: 5.